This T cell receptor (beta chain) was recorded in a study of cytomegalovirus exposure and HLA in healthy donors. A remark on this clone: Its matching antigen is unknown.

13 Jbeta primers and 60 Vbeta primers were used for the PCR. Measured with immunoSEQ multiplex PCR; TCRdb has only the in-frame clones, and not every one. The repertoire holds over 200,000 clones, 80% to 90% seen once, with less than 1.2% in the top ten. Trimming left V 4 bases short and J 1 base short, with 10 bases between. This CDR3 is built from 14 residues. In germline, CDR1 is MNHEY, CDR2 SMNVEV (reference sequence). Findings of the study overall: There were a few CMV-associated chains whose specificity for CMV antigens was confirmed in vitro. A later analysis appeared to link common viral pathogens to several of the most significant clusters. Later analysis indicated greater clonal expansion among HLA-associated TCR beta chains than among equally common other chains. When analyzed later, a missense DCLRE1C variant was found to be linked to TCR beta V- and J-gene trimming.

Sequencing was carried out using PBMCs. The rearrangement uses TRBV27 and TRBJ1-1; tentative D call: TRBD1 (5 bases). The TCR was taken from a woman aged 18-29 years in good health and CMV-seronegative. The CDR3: CASSSQVSNTEAFF. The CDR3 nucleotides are TGTGCCAGCAGTTCACAGGTATCGAACACTGAAGCTTTCTTT.